The clone carrying this T cell receptor (beta chain) has just a few counts. Trimming removed 10 bases at V and 6 bases at J, with 9 bases between. Germline loops: CDR1 MNHNY, CDR2 SVGAGI (reference sequence). The CDR3 consists of 11 residues. The data originate from a study of T-cell memory formation after mild COVID-19. Study-level information: The study found TCR clusters largely donor specific.

TCRdb re-derived calls from the 5' RACE reads in MiXCR, one entry per CDR3 protein. The table includes some 120,000 distinct CDR3 sequences, approximately 15% detected once. This sequence originates from a man in his late teens or twenties who had mild COVID-19 (a few samples of this study predate the infection). Cell type and time point are not known. The rearrangement links TRBV6-6 to TRBJ1-4; TRBD1 is a possible D gene (5 bases). Sequenced: PBMCs or a T cell subset sorted from them (not recorded which). CDR3: CATGTDEKLFF. In nucleotides, the CDR3 is TGTGCCACCGGGACGGATGAAAAACTGTTTTTT.